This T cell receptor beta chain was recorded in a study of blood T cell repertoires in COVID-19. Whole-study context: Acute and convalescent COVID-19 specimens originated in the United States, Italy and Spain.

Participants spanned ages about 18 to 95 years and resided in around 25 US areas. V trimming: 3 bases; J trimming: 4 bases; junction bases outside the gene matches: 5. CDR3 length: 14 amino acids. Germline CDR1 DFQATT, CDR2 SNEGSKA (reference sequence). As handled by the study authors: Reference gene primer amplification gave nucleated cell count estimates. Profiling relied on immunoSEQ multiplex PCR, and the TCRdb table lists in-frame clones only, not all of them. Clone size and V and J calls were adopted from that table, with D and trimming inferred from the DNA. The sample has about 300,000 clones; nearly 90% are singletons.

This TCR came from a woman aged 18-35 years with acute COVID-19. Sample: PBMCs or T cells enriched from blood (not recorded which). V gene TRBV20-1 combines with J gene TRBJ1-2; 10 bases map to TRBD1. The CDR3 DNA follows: TGCAGTGCTAGTCAGGACAGGGGGTTCTATGGCTACACCTTC. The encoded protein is CSASQDRGFYGYTF.